A selection of T cell receptor beta chains follows, all from one sample in a study of cytomegalovirus exposure and HLA in healthy donors. The method was immunoSEQ multiplex PCR; TCRdb's version includes in-frame clones alone and lacks a portion of them. This sample has around 190,000 clones, with 8.5% to 10% found just once. Sequencing input: PBMCs. The receptors come from a woman aged 25-40 years in good health and CMV-seropositive. Both conserved end residues are part of each CDR3. Fields, in order: V gene, J gene, CDR3 protein.

>TRBV25-1|TRBJ2-1
CASSEPYNEQFF
>TRBV10-3|TRBJ2-5
CAISEAGDLETQYF
>TRBV7-9|TRBJ2-5
CASSLTGLQETQYF
>TRBV14|TRBJ2-1
CASSLGQGTSGRMDNEQFF
>TRBV7-9|TRBJ2-1
CASSGRLALGNEQFF
>TRBV7-6|TRBJ2-7
CASSSLAGAYEQYF
>TRBV6-5|TRBJ2-7
CASRIDRSSYEQYF
>TRBV4-1|TRBJ2-1
CASSSPLWGAVYNEQFF
>TRBV7-9|TRBJ2-5
CASSTGTTTQETQYF
>TRBV5-1|TRBJ2-3
CASSSGGGPSPDTQYF
>TRBV10-3|TRBJ2-7
CATGDRQYEQYF
>TRBV6-5|TRBJ2-7
CASSYSGRGFSEQYF
>TRBV7-2|TRBJ2-3
CASSSPVHTQYF
>TRBV9|TRBJ2-5
CASSVWGTGKETQYF
>TRBV19|TRBJ2-2
CASNTGSLNTGELFF
>TRBV4-1|TRBJ1-5
CASSPDLGGLNQPQHF
>TRBV30|TRBJ2-3
CAWRPTSGRAGTDTQYF
>TRBV5-1|TRBJ2-1
CASTLATSSYNEQFF
>TRBV15|TRBJ1-1
CAASRDQGENTEAFF
>TRBV18|TRBJ2-1
CASSPPGFSAPNEQFF
>TRBV19|TRBJ1-1
CASSIVLRTGSNTEAFF
>TRBV6-5|TRBJ1-2
CAVNRGTRYGYTF
>TRBV6-1|TRBJ1-1
CASSEGGSVTEAFF
>TRBV7-3|TRBJ2-3
CASRLQGAGDKQYF
>TRBV29-1|-
CSVERVEQYF
>TRBV19|TRBJ1-2
CASLAPGQGFHGYTF
>TRBV9|TRBJ2-1
CASSVAGTSGGNEQFF
>TRBV25-1|TRBJ2-2
CASSPWGTGSAGELFF
>TRBV5-8|TRBJ1-1
CARSLSGMVVAFF
>TRBV5-1|TRBJ2-1
CASSEDSNEQFF
>TRBV18|TRBJ2-2
CASSPRSGLNTGELFF